The T cell receptor beta chain under discussion was sequenced for a study of blood T cell repertoires in COVID-19. The CDR3 is 17 residues long. Looked up from germline, CDR1 is KGHSH and CDR2 is LQKENI. Clones were sequenced by immunoSEQ multiplex PCR, and TCRdb holds only the in-frame ones, with some missing. The sample contains under 350,000 clones, roughly 88% of which appear only once. As for this clone: A junction boundary mismatches the germline segment, possibly from a read error.

This clonotype originated in a woman in her seventies with acute or convalescent COVID-19. Sequencing was carried out using peripheral blood. The V and J genes are TRBV18 and TRBJ1-2, with D possibly being TRBD1 (6 bases). CDR3 sequence: CASSPLPATGQNYGYTF. In nucleotides, the CDR3 is TGTGCCAGCTCGCCACTACCTGCGACCGGACAGAACTATGGCTACACCTTC.